One T cell receptor (beta chain) is described in this entry. Germline is not matched at one junction end, which may reflect a read error. The data were taken from a study of T cell responses to AZD1222 COVID-19 vaccine. The CDR3 sequence is 12 residues long. Looked up from germline, CDR1 is KGHDR and CDR2 is SFDVKD. TCRdb keeps only in-frame clones here, not all; method: immunoSEQ multiplex PCR. The sample shows some 140,000 clones, about 85% of them seen only once. The chain uses TRBV24-1 and TRBJ2-5, with 8 bases that match TRBD1. The sample in question was peripheral blood, obtained on day 0 of AZD1222 vaccination. This sequence originates from an adult in good health. CDR3 in amino acids: CAPRGRLETQYF. CDR3 in DNA: TGTGCCCCCAGGGGGCGGTTAGAGACCCAGTACTTC.